These T cell receptor beta chains were read from a single sample in a study of response to subunit inactivated influenza vaccine. Each CDR3 protein gets one entry after TCRdb re-called the RT-PCR reads with MiXCR. Of about 780,000 distinct CDR3 sequences in the sample, approximately 17% were seen once. The sequencing here drew on PBMCs from blood, taken roughly 5 days after vaccination. All receptors come from a man in his fifties who received an inactivated influenza vaccine. CDR3s include the opening cysteine and the closing phenylalanine or tryptophan. D genes are given only for firm matches. Clone size is given for some rows only: seen once, a few or many times, or a class if the clone is expanded.

TRBV7-2	TRBJ2-1	TRBD2	few	CASSLATTSGSHEQFF	TGTGCCAGCAGCTTAGCGACGACTAGCGGGAGTCATGAGCAGTTCTTC
TRBV6-1	TRBJ2-7	.	few	CASSRRGSYEQYF	TGTGCCAGCAGTAGACGGGGCTCCTACGAGCAGTACTTC
TRBV7-9	TRBJ1-6	.	few	CASGGSYNSPLHF	TGTGCCAGCGGGGGCTCCTATAATTCACCCCTCCACTTT
TRBV12-3/TRBV12-4	TRBJ1-1	TRBD1	many	CASRRQGAVWAFF	TGTGCCAGCAGGAGACAGGGGGCGGTTTGGGCTTTCTTT
TRBV29-1	TRBJ2-5	.	.	CSTRTRKETQYF	TGCAGCACCCGGACCCGGAAAGAGACCCAGTACTTC
TRBV12-3/TRBV12-4	TRBJ1-5	.	.	CASKPGDQPQHF	TGTGCCAGCAAACCCGGGGATCAGCCCCAGCATTTT
TRBV7-2	TRBJ2-3	.	few	CASSLTSWSTDTQYF	TGTGCCAGCAGCTTAACTAGCTGGAGCACAGATACGCAGTATTTT
TRBV7-2	TRBJ2-7	TRBD2	few	CASSLAGLDLYEQYF	TGTGCCAGCAGCTTAGCGGGACTAGACCTCTACGAGCAGTACTTC
TRBV20-1	TRBJ2-3	.	.	CSAFGASTDTQYF	TGCAGTGCTTTTGGAGCTAGCACAGATACGCAGTATTTT
TRBV12-3/TRBV12-4	TRBJ2-1	TRBD2	many	CASSLALSGRSYEQFF	TGTGCCAGCAGTTTAGCGTTGAGCGGGAGGTCGTATGAGCAGTTCTTC
TRBV28	TRBJ2-2	TRBD2	.	CASQRSGGNTGELFF	TGTGCCAGCCAGCGGAGCGGGGGGAACACCGGGGAGCTGTTTTTT
TRBV5-1	TRBJ1-5	TRBD1	.	CASSLGVTGSSNQPQHF	TGCGCCAGCAGCTTGGGGGTGACAGGGTCAAGCAATCAGCCCCAGCATTTT
TRBV5-1	TRBJ1-6	TRBD1	few	CASSGLGQGNYSPLHF	TGCGCCAGCAGCGGCTTAGGACAGGGGAATTATTCACCCCTCCACTTT
TRBV4-3	TRBJ2-3	.	few	CASSQVGKTSTDTQYF	TGCGCCAGCAGCCAAGTTGGGAAGACTAGCACAGATACGCAGTATTTT
TRBV7-2	TRBJ1-2	.	many	CASSPGTEYGYTF	TGTGCCAGCAGCCCTGGGACGGAATATGGCTACACCTTC
TRBV10-3	TRBJ2-5	.	.	CAIRSGETQYF	TGTGCCATCAGATCCGGGGAGACCCAGTACTTC
TRBV5-1	TRBJ2-2	.	.	CASTGGLNRTSGELFF	TGCGCCAGCACCGGCGGACTCAACCGTACCTCCGGGGAGCTGTTTTTT
TRBV5-8	TRBJ1-2	.	.	CASSLGYSAYYGYTF	TGTGCCAGCAGCCTGGGATACAGTGCCTACTATGGCTACACCTTC
TRBV4-3	TRBJ2-7	.	.	CASSQENAAALSYEQYF	TGCGCCAGCAGCCAAGAAAATGCGGCGGCTCTTTCCTACGAGCAGTACTTC
TRBV24-1	TRBJ2-5	.	once	CATSDSRGGETQYF	TGTGCCACCAGTGATTCCCGCGGCGGGGAGACCCAGTACTTC
TRBV5-4	TRBJ2-6	.	.	CASSLASAGSRRSGANVLTF	TGTGCCAGCAGCTTGGCCTCTGCAGGGAGCCGGAGGTCTGGGGCCAACGTCCTGACTTTC
TRBV7-6	TRBJ2-5	TRBD2	once	CASSQRTSPETQYF	TGTGCCAGCAGCCAAAGGACTAGTCCAGAGACCCAGTACTTC
TRBV9	TRBJ1-4	TRBD1	few	CASSVTGGPTNEKLFF	TGTGCCAGCAGCGTGACAGGGGGCCCAACTAATGAAAAACTGTTTTTT
TRBV7-6	TRBJ2-5	TRBD2	.	CASSIDSSGGTSQETQYF	TGTGCCAGCAGTATAGACTCTAGCGGGGGGACCTCACAAGAGACCCAGTACTTC
TRBV24-1	TRBJ1-2	.	.	CATSDPRTSGYGYTF	TGTGCCACCAGTGATCCCAGGACCTCCGGCTATGGCTACACCTTC
TRBV6-1	TRBJ1-2	.	.	CASSENRERGYTF	TGTGCCAGCAGTGAAAACAGGGAGCGTGGCTACACCTTC